This TCR beta chain was obtained from a study of T cell responses to AZD1222 COVID-19 vaccine. Study-level results: Donors were chiefly white British, with a greater number of females, and clonal diversity was perhaps underestimated. With two AZD1222 doses given, Spike-specific TCR breadth and depth both rose. Across the whole spike, CD4 TCRs peaked at regions 160-218 and 743-854. Reports indicate that nearly half of spike-specific TCRs are directed at unmutated variant regions.

This clone was observed a single time. Its cognate antigen is unknown. Using immunoSEQ multiplex PCR, the repertoire was profiled, and TCRdb retains in-frame clones only, with some absent. The sample has some 130,000 clones; 85% to 95% are singletons. The receptor's source is an adult who received the AZD1222 COVID-19 vaccine. Sequenced here: peripheral blood, sampled 28 days after the second AZD1222 dose.

This CDR3 is CASSSGGSPLHF. The CDR3 DNA reads TGTGCCAGCAGTTCTGGGGGTTCACCCCTCCACTTT. The chain has TRBV27 and TRBJ1-6, with a weak D call TRBD1 (5 bases). Germline-derived CDR1 and CDR2 are MNHEY and SMNVEV (reference sequence). Trimming took off 4 bases at V and 9 bases at J, with 7 bases between the two ends. This CDR3 is 12 amino acids long.